A single sample is the source of the 5 T cell receptor beta chains below, sequenced in a study of blood T cell repertoires in COVID-19. Generated by immunoSEQ multiplex PCR, the TCRdb table keeps only in-frame clones and is missing some. The table shows fewer than 350,000 clones, with 75% to 90% occurring only once. The specimen was PBMCs or T cells enriched from blood (not recorded which). These receptors all stem from a man aged 25-45 years who had recovered from COVID-19.

The chain employs TRBV27 and TRBJ2-7; 8 bases line up with TRBD2. Germline CDR1 and CDR2: MNHEY and SMNVEV (reference sequence). CDR3 length equals 15 residues. V trimming: 2 bases; J trimming: 5 bases; junction bases outside the gene matches: 8. The CDR3 DNA reads TGTGCCAGCAGTTTAACGGGACTAGGCATCGACGAGCAGTACTTC. It translates to CASSLTGLGIDEQYF.

The V call is TRBV9, the J call TRBJ2-3; TRBD2 agrees at 10 bases. CDR3 length equals 17 residues. V lost 0 bases and J lost 3; bases outside the gene matches: 7. Per the germline V gene, CDR1 is SGDLS and CDR2 is YYNGEE. The CDR3 DNA reads as TGTGCCAGCAGCGTAGGATACCTAGCGGGGGCTACAGATACGCAGTATTTT. It translates to CASSVGYLAGATDTQYF.

V usage is TRBV24-1 and J usage is TRBJ1-2; a possible D gene is TRBD1 (5 bases). V was pared by 4 bases and J by 8 bases, with 13 bases between. Germline CDR1 reads KGHDR; CDR2 reads SFDVKD. This CDR3 spans 13 amino acids. The CDR3 nucleotides are TGTGCCACCAGTGACGGGACTTCCCGGGGCTACACCTTC. This translates into CATSDGTSRGYTF.

V and J are TRBV2 and TRBJ1-2; no reliable D call. Trimming shortened V by 10 bases and J by 4 bases, and 16 bases separated the two germline ends. Germline-derived CDR1 and CDR2 are SNHLY and FYNNEI. This CDR3 region has 13 residues. CDR3 protein: CATQRGSGYGYTF. In nucleotides, the CDR3 is TGTGCCACCCAAAGAGGTAGCGGCTATGGCTACACCTTC.

This clone is a singleton in its sample. The CDR3 loop reads CASSLRTMNTEAFF. DNA of the CDR3: TGCGCCAGCAGCTTGAGGACAATGAACACTGAAGCTTTCTTT. The rearrangement uses TRBV5-1 and TRBJ1-1, with D maybe TRBD1 (5 bases). The V end lost 1 base, the J end lost 0 bases, and 7 bases lay between the germline ends. CDR3 size: 14 residues. The germline gives CDR1 SGHRS, CDR2 YFSETQ.